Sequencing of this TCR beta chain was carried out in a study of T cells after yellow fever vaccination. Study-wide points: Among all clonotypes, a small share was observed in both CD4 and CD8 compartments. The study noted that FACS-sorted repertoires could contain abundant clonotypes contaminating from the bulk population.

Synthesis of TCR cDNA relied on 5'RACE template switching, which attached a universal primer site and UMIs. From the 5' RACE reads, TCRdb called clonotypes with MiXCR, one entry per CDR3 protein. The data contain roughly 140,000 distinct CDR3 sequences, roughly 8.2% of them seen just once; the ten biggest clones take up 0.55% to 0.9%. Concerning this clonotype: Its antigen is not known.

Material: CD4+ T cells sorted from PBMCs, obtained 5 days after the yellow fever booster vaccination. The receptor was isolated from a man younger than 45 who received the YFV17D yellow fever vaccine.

CDR3 residues: CASSQDTANEQFF. CDR3 in DNA: TGCGCCAGCAGCCAAGATACGGCCAATGAGCAGTTCTTC. The chain links TRBV4-3 to TRBJ2-1; D gene uncertain. Per germline, CDR1 LGHNA and CDR2 YSLEER. The CDR3 covers 13 residues. Trimming stripped 0 bases from V and 6 bases from J, with 6 bases between.